The next 5 T cell receptor beta chains were all read from a single sample in a study of T cells in Graves' hyperthyroidism and ophthalmopathy. RNA transcripts served as the template for amplifying TCR beta CDR3 regions. First-round RT-PCR targeting the TCR CDR3 was performed with the HTBI primer set. TCRdb redid the calling of the multiplex PCR reads with MiXCR, one entry per CDR3 protein. Of 500,000 or so distinct CDR3 sequences in the sample, 15% to 20% are singletons; the top ten hold over 25%. Sequencing was done on a sample of blood. These receptors all come from a woman in her 30s with Graves' ophthalmopathy.

This clonotype has a count of ten or more. The gene calls are TRBV20-1 and TRBJ2-7, with 15 nucleotides matching TRBD2. Germline values: CDR1 DFQATT, CDR2 SNEGSKA (reference sequence). The CDR3 consists of 16 residues. V lost 5 bases and J lost 0; bases outside the gene matches: 5. The CDR3 DNA follows: TGCAGTGCTTCCGGGACTAGCGGGAGGATCTCCTACGAGCAGTACTTC. Protein product: CSASGTSGRISYEQYF.

This clonotype was counted a few times. The chain links TRBV18 to TRBJ2-2; 7 nucleotides agree with TRBD2. The CDR3 runs 16 residues. J lost 2 bases, V lost 4 bases, and 7 bases had no gene match. CDR1 KGHSH and CDR2 LQKENI come from the germline V gene. The CDR3 DNA reads as TGTGCCAGCTCACTAAAGGCTAGCGGTAACACCGGGGAGCTGTTTTTT. This translates into CASSLKASGNTGELFF.

The sample holds many counts of this clonotype. The J gene is TRBJ2-1, the V gene TRBV30; possible D gene TRBD2, 6 bases. V was trimmed by 4 bases and J by 0 bases, leaving 13 bases between them. The CDR3 is 15 amino acids. The germline gives CDR1 GTSNPN, CDR2 SVGIG (reference sequence). The CDR3 DNA reads as TGTGCCTGGAAAGCTAGCGTTAGCTCCTACAATGAGCAGTTCTTC. Amino acid sequence: CAWKASVSSYNEQFF.

This clonotype was seen many times. The chain couples TRBV27 to TRBJ2-1; maybe TRBD2 (6 bases). Germline V gene sequence: CDR1 MNHEY, CDR2 SMNVEV (reference sequence). There are 14 residues in the CDR3. V lost 6 bases and J 2 bases, leaving 11 bases between the germline ends. CDR3 in amino acids: CASSLGGTYNEQFF. The CDR3 DNA is TGTGCCAGCAGCTTGGGCGGGACCTACAATGAGCAGTTCTTC.

This clonotype was observed a handful of times. The chain couples TRBV6-1 to TRBJ1-1; D ambiguous. With 5 bases removed from V and 1 base from J, the gap between germline ends came to 11 bases. CDR3 length equals 14 residues. Germline assignment: CDR1 MNHNS and CDR2 SASEGT. CDR3 coding DNA: TGTGCCAGCAGTCCCGCCCCCGGGAACACTGAAGCTTTCTTT. Translation: CASSPAPGNTEAFF.